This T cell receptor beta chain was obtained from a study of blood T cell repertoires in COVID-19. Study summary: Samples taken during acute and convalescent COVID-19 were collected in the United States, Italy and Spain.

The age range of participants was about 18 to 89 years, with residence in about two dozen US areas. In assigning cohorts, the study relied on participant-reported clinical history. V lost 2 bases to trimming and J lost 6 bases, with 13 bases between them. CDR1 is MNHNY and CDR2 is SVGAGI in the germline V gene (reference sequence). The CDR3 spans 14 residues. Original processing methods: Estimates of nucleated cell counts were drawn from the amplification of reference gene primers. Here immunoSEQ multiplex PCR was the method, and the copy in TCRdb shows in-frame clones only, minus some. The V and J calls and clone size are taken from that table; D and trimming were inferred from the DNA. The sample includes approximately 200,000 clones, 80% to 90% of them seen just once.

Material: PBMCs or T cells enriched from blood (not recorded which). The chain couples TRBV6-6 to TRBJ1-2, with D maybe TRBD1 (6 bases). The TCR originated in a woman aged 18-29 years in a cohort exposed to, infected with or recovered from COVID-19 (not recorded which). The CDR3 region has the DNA TGTGCCAGCAGTTACCTAGGACAGCAAAATGGCTACACCTTC. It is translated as CASSYLGQQNGYTF.